Shown below are 8 T cell receptor beta chains from a single sample sequenced in a study of blood T cell repertoires in COVID-19. Sequencing was performed with immunoSEQ multiplex PCR; in TCRdb, only in-frame clones are kept and a portion is missing. In the table there are a few hundred thousand clones, approximately 80% of which are singletons. The sample taken for sequencing was peripheral blood. These receptors were collected from a woman aged 80 or older with COVID-19, enrolled during active disease.

The CDR3 protein is CATSDRRDSPYNEQFF. In DNA, the CDR3 is TGTGCCACCAGTGACCGCCGGGACAGCCCCTACAATGAGCAGTTCTTC. The chain combines TRBV24-1 with TRBJ2-1, with 7 bases aligning to TRBD1. V was pared by 4 bases and J by 2 bases, with 7 bases of the junction left unmatched. Germline V gives CDR1 KGHDR, CDR2 SFDVKD. This CDR3 contains 16 residues.

V and J are TRBV28 and TRBJ1-1; 7 bases align to TRBD1. Losses at the gene ends were 10 bases for V and 1 base for J; bases not matched to a gene: 6. Germline V gives CDR1 MDHEN, CDR2 SYDVKM. CDR3 size: 13 residues. The CDR3 here is CATRDSSNTEAFF. CDR3 bases: TGTGCCACCCGGGACAGCTCGAACACTGAAGCTTTCTTT.

CDR3: CASSPGTGLSQETQYF. The CDR3 DNA reads TGCGCCAGCAGTCCCGGGACAGGCCTCTCCCAAGAGACCCAGTACTTC. The V call is TRBV4-1, the J call TRBJ2-5; 8 bases align to TRBD1. The CDR3 runs to 16 residues. With 6 bases clipped from V and 1 base from J, the junction kept 10 bases outside the gene matches. Germline V lookup: CDR1 MGHRA, CDR2 YSYEKL.

V is TRBV3-1 (or the pseudogene TRBV3-2) and J is TRBJ1-5; D might be TRBD1 (6 bases). The CDR3 loop spans 17 amino acids. The V end was cut by 5 bases, the J end by 6 bases, with 23 bases between. The germline CDR1 and CDR2 sequences are LGHDT and YNNKEL (reference sequence). The CDR3 DNA follows: TGTGCCAGCAGCTTAAACCGGGGGGGCGAGTCTAGTCAGCCCCAGCATTTT. Its protein product is CASSLNRGGESSQPQHF.

The V and J genes are TRBV4-1 and TRBJ1-5; D remains ambiguous. The ends were cut back, 4 bases at V and 7 bases at J, with 14 bases in the middle. Germline values: CDR1 MGHRA, CDR2 YSYEKL. The CDR3 covers 14 residues. CDR3 loop: CASSRSRELQPQHF. CDR3 in DNA: TGCGCCAGCAGCCGCAGTAGGGAGCTCCAGCCCCAGCATTTT.

For this clone: Germline and junction disagree at one end, which may indicate a read error. V gene TRBV3-1 (or the pseudogene TRBV3-2) combines with J gene TRBJ2-2, with D perhaps matching TRBD2 (5 bases). Per the germline V gene, CDR1 is LGHDT and CDR2 is YNNKEL (reference sequence). This CDR3 spans 16 amino acids. CDR3 region: CASSQADLGNTGKLFF. CDR3 bases: TGTGCCAGCAGCCAAGCGGACCTCGGGAACACCGGGAAGCTGTTTTTT.

The chain links TRBV3-1 (or the pseudogene TRBV3-2) to TRBJ2-1, with 8 bases aligning to TRBD2. The V gene's germline CDR1 is LGHDT and CDR2 YNNKEL (reference sequence). V trimming: 4 bases; J trimming: 3 bases; junction bases outside the gene matches: 8. This CDR3 contains 16 residues. This CDR3 is CASSPRGAGVYNEQFF. CDR3 nucleotides: TGTGCCAGCAGCCCCAGGGGAGCGGGGGTCTACAATGAGCAGTTCTTC.

This clone was seen only a few times. This chain uses TRBV2 with TRBJ2-2, with D unclear. V was shortened by 4 bases and J by 8 bases, with 5 bases between the two germline ends. Germline values: CDR1 SNHLY, CDR2 FYNNEI. This CDR3 comprises 11 residues. CDR3 bases: TGTGCCAGCAGTGCTCTTGGGGAGCTGTTTTTT. Translated, it gives CASSALGELFF.